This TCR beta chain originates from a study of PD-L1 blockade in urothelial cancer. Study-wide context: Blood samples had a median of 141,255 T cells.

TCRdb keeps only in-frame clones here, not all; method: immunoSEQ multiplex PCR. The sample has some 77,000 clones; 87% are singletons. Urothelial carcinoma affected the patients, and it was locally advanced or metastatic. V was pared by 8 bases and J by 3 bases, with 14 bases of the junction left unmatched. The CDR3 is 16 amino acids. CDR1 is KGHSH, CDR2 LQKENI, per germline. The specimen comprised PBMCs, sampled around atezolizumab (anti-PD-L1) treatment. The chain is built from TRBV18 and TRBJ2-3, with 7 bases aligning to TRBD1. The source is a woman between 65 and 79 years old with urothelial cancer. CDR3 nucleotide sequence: TGTGCCAGCCGGATCTCAGGGGGTCGAGGAACAGATACGCAGTATTTT. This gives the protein CASRISGGRGTDTQYF. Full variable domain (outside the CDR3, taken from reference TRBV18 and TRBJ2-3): NAGVMQNPRHLVRRRGQEARLRCSPMKGHSHVYWYRQLPEEGLKFMVYLQKENIIDESGMPKERFSAEFPKEGPSILRIQQVVRGDSAAYFCASRISGGRGTDTQYFGPGTRLTVL.